The 14 T cell receptor beta chains listed next were all sequenced from one sample in a study of graft-versus-host responses after intestinal transplantation. Antigens for these TCRs are unknown. The repertoire was sequenced with immunoSEQ multiplex PCR; TCRdb's copy has only in-frame clones and lacks some. The repertoire holds over 120,000 clones, with about 93% as singletons. Sequences were derived from unstimulated CD4+ T cells sorted from spleen or lymph node cells, sampled before intestinal transplant. The receptor source for this set is a human donor who received an intestinal transplant.

J is TRBJ2-1 and V is TRBV14; 8 nucleotides align to TRBD2. The germline V gene has CDR1 SGHDN and CDR2 FVKESK. CDR3 size: 16 residues. The junction had 6 bases not matched to a gene; V was cut back by 0 bases and J by 5 bases. The CDR3: CASSQEIFSGDNEQFF. CDR3 nucleotide sequence: TGTGCCAGCAGCCAAGAGATCTTTAGCGGGGACAATGAGCAGTTCTTC.

In this sample, this clone turned up a few times. V gene TRBV28 combines with J gene TRBJ2-7; weak D call: TRBD1 (7 bases). CDR3 size: 16 residues. Per germline, CDR1 MDHEN and CDR2 SYDVKM. V was cut by 4 bases and J by 2 bases, with 18 bases left in between. The CDR3 sequence: CASSSLGGTVTYEQYF. The CDR3 bases are TGTGCCAGCAGTTCATTAGGAGGGACAGTGACCTACGAGCAGTACTTC.

The chain couples TRBV7-7 to TRBJ2-7, with D perhaps being TRBD1 or TRBD2 (5 bases each). Germline CDR1 is SSHAT and CDR2 is FNYEAQ (reference sequence). The CDR3 totals 14 residues. Between the trimmed V and J ends, which lost 6 bases and 2 bases, there was a span of 14 bases. The CDR3 DNA reads TGTGCCAGCAGTTCGGGGCTAGGACCCTACGAGCAGTACTTC. Amino acid sequence: CASSSGLGPYEQYF.

The chain is built from TRBV5-1 and TRBJ2-5, with 9 bases matching TRBD2. The CDR3 sequence is 17 residues long. Per germline, CDR1 SGHRS and CDR2 YFSETQ. With V trimmed by 0 bases and J by 3 bases, 9 bases remained unmatched. CDR3: CASSLGWPSGMEETQYF. The CDR3 nucleotides read TGCGCCAGCAGCTTGGGGTGGCCTAGCGGGATGGAAGAGACCCAGTACTTC. Together with reference TRBV5-1 and TRBJ2-5, the CDR3 gives the full variable domain: KAGVTQTPRYLIKTRGQQVTLSCSPISGHRSVSWYQQTPGQGLQFLFEYFSETQRNKGNFPGRFSGRQFSNSRSEMNVSTLELGDSALYLCASSLGWPSGMEETQYFGPGTRLLVL.

Here the CDR3 DNA reads TGTGCCAGCAGCTCGGGACAGGGCTTGTCCGGGGAGCTGTTTTTT. Translated, it gives CASSSGQGLSGELFF. The chain employs TRBV5-6 and TRBJ2-2; TRBD1 aligns across 9 bases. From germline, CDR1 is SGHDT and CDR2 YYEEEE. The J segment lost 6 bases and the V segment lost 3 bases, leaving 6 bases of the junction unmatched. CDR3 length equals 15 residues.

The chain has TRBV5-1 and TRBJ2-3; D gene ambiguous. The V and J ends lost 0 bases and 0 bases respectively, with 8 bases between them. Looked up from germline, CDR1 is SGHRS and CDR2 is YFSETQ. The CDR3 is made up of 15 amino acids. The CDR3 loop is CASSLGLPSTDTQYF. The CDR3 DNA reads TGCGCCAGCAGCTTGGGGCTTCCCAGCACAGATACGCAGTATTTT.

This clone was seen only once. V usage is TRBV7-8 and J usage is TRBJ1-3; the match to TRBD1 covers 7 bases. Trimming took 1 base from V and 2 from J; bases not matched to a gene: 5. The germline gives CDR1 SGHVS, CDR2 FQNEAQ. The CDR3 contains 16 residues. In DNA, the CDR3 is TGTGCCAGCAGCTTAGACGGCACAGGGGCTGGAAACACCATATATTTT. Amino acid sequence: CASSLDGTGAGNTIYF.

The chain uses TRBV5-6 and TRBJ2-7; 9 bases are a match to TRBD1. Losses at the gene ends were 6 bases for V and 4 bases for J; bases not matched to a gene: 5. Germline lookup yields CDR1 SGHDT and CDR2 YYEEEE. The CDR3 is made up of 13 amino acids. CDR3 loop: CASNADRGYEQYF. In nucleotides, the CDR3 is TGTGCCAGCAACGCGGACAGGGGTTACGAGCAGTACTTC.

The V and J genes are TRBV5-1 and TRBJ2-1; 9 nucleotides match TRBD2. V was pared by 2 bases and J by 6 bases, with 6 bases of the junction left unmatched. Germline V gene sequence: CDR1 SGHRS, CDR2 YFSETQ. The CDR3 is 15 residues long. CDR3 amino acids: CASSFSGSGGNEQFF. The CDR3 region has the DNA TGCGCCAGCAGCTTTAGCGGGAGTGGCGGCAATGAGCAGTTCTTC.

To note about this clone: A read error may account for a junction end that differs from germline. The chain couples TRBV7-8 to TRBJ1-1, with 7 bases that match TRBD1. The CDR3 extends over 17 amino acids. The germline gives CDR1 SGHVS, CDR2 FQNEAQ. The CDR3 is CASSLAYRTGLNTEAFF. As DNA, the CDR3 is TGTGCCAGCAGCCTAGCCTATCGGACAGGCCTGAACACTGAAGCTTTCTTT.

This chain connects TRBV7-9 to TRBJ1-1; no clear D. Germline values: CDR1 SEHNR, CDR2 FQNEAQ (reference sequence). V was trimmed by 4 bases and J by 0 bases, leaving 15 bases between them. CDR3 size: 16 residues. In DNA, the CDR3 is TGTGCCAGCAGCTCTAATCCTTCCCGCATGAACACTGAAGCTTTCTTT. It is translated as CASSSNPSRMNTEAFF. Supplemented by reference TRBV7-9 and TRBJ1-1, the full variable domain reads DTGVSQNPRHKITKRGQNVTFRCDPISEHNRLYWYRQTLGQGPEFLTYFQNEAQLEKSRLLSDRFSAERPKGSFSTLEIQRTEQGDSAMYLCASSSNPSRMNTEAFFGQGTRLTVV.

The V and J genes are TRBV4-2 and TRBJ2-7; 10 bases map to TRBD2. CDR3 length: 14 amino acids. Trimming removed 2 bases from V and 3 bases from J; junction bases left unmatched: 1. The germline V gene has CDR1 LGHNA and CDR2 YNFKEQ. CDR3 coding DNA: TGTGCCAGCAGCCAACCTAGCGGGAGCTACGAGCAGTACTTC. This codes for CASSQPSGSYEQYF.

The chain is built from TRBV9 and TRBJ1-5, with D possibly matching TRBD1 (5 bases). The V and J ends lost 0 bases and 9 bases respectively, with 16 bases between them. Germline V gene lookup returns CDR1 SGDLS and CDR2 YYNGEE. This CDR3 is built from 15 residues. CDR3 in DNA: TGTGCCAGCAGCGTAGACGGGACCCAGTTCCGGCCCCAGCATTTT. Translating gives CASSVDGTQFRPQHF.

This clone was found a few times. The chain carries TRBV6-1 and TRBJ2-7, with unresolved D. This CDR3 contains 13 residues. Germline CDR1 is MNHNS and CDR2 is SASEGT. V was shortened by 8 bases and J by 2 bases, with 13 bases between the two germline ends. The CDR3 DNA reads TGTGCCAGCGAGAATGGACCGGCCTACGAGCAGTACTTC. Its protein product is CASENGPAYEQYF.